This T cell receptor beta chain was sequenced for a study of blood T cells in healthy people across ages. Study-wide findings and caveats: Strong correlation linked observed beta diversity and percent naive T cells.

Every donor gave 8 to 10 milliliters of peripheral blood. Extraction of total RNA produced a minimum of 5 micrograms from each sample. This clonotype was seen a few times. The target antigen is unknown. Sample-barcoded 5' priming and a J-beta primer mix drove a second PCR of 7 to 11 cycles. A single record per CDR3 protein comes from TCRdb applying MiXCR to the 5' RACE reads. The sample yields some 1.8 million distinct CDR3 sequences, roughly 43% seen once. This sequence originates from a human donor in good health. Sequenced sample: blood.

CDR3 coding DNA: TGCGCCAGCAGCCAAGATTGGAACTACGAGCAGTACTTC. Amino acid sequence: CASSQDWNYEQYF. J is TRBJ2-7 and V is TRBV4-3, with D uncertain. Trimming removed 0 bases from V and 3 bases from J, with 6 bases in between. Germline CDR1 and CDR2: LGHNA and YSLEER. CDR3 length: 13 amino acids.